One and the same sample provided the 3 T cell receptor beta chains below, sequenced in a study of T cells in Graves' hyperthyroidism and ophthalmopathy. Amplification yielded TCR beta CDR3 regions, with RNA transcripts as the source. First-round RT-PCR of the TCR CDR3 relied on the HTBI primer set. TCRdb called the multiplex PCR reads again in MiXCR, with one record for every CDR3 protein. The sample holds hundreds of thousands of distinct CDR3 sequences, approximately 14% seen once. Material: blood. All receptors derive from a woman aged 40 to 50 with Graves' ophthalmopathy.

The chain is built from TRBV5-1 and TRBJ2-7; D is ambiguous. CDR1 is SGHRS and CDR2 is YFSETQ in the germline V gene. The CDR3 is 14 residues long. The V and J ends lost 5 bases and 1 base respectively, with 13 bases between them. The chain's CDR3 is CASRSSPTSYEQYF. The CDR3 DNA reads as TGCGCCAGCAGAAGTAGTCCAACTTCCTACGAGCAGTACTTC.

This chain joins TRBV24-1 and TRBJ2-3; D possibly corresponds to TRBD1 (5 bases). The V end was cut by 4 bases, the J end by 2 bases, with 15 bases between. Germline V gives CDR1 KGHDR, CDR2 SFDVKD. CDR3 size: 16 residues. Here the CDR3 reads CATSDSHLGDTDTQYF. The DNA for the CDR3 is TGTGCCACCAGTGACTCACACCTAGGGGACACAGATACGCAGTATTTT.

This clonotype was counted at least ten times. V and J are TRBV12-3 or TRBV12-4 and TRBJ1-5; the D is unclear. CDR3 length: 14 amino acids. Trimming removed 1 base from V and 4 bases from J, with 8 bases in between. The CDR3 DNA is TGTGCCAGCAGTTTAGAGGCAAGGAATCAGCCCCAGCATTTT. Encoded protein: CASSLEARNQPQHF.